Shown below are 30 T cell receptor beta chains from a single sample sequenced in a study of response to subunit inactivated influenza vaccine. TCRdb analysed the RT-PCR reads with MiXCR anew, one entry per CDR3 protein. The repertoire has 750,000 to 850,000 distinct CDR3 sequences, about 18% of them found once; the top ten carry under 13%. Sequenced material: PBMCs from blood, taken 5 days after vaccination. These receptors all stem from a man aged 45-65 years who received an inactivated influenza vaccine.

The sample holds many counts of this clonotype. The rearrangement joins TRBV5-1 to TRBJ2-7, with 7 bases that match TRBD1. This CDR3 is built from 15 residues. V lost 4 bases and J lost 1; bases outside the gene matches: 8. Germline CDR1 SGHRS, CDR2 YFSETQ. In DNA form, the CDR3 reads TGCGCCAGCAGCCTCGCCGGGGACAGATCCTACGAGCAGTACTTC. Translating gives CASSLAGDRSYEQYF.

This clonotype showed up just a few times. The chain joins TRBV29-1 to TRBJ2-4; D is perhaps TRBD2 (6 bases). Germline V gene lookup returns CDR1 SQVTM and CDR2 ANQGSEA. Trimming pared 4 bases from V and 2 bases from J, leaving 18 bases between. The CDR3 is 16 amino acids. CDR3 sequence: CSVGGGSREPKNIQYF. Written as DNA, the CDR3 is TGCAGCGTTGGGGGAGGCTCCAGGGAACCCAAAAACATTCAGTACTTC.

This clonotype was detected many times. The chain carries TRBV12-3 or TRBV12-4 and TRBJ2-3, with 9 nucleotides matching TRBD1. J gave up 4 bases and V 6 bases, and 8 bases lay outside the gene matches. The CDR3 extends over 15 amino acids. The CDR3 sequence: CASSPGQGWADTQYF. The DNA for the CDR3 is TGTGCCAGCAGCCCCGGACAGGGGTGGGCAGATACGCAGTATTTT.

In this sample, this clonotype turned up many times. The chain employs TRBV4-2 and TRBJ2-1; 8 positions match TRBD2. J lost 5 bases, V lost 4 bases, and 19 bases had no gene match. The CDR3 covers 19 residues. The germline gives CDR1 LGHNA, CDR2 YNFKEQ. The CDR3 nucleotides are TGTGCCAGCAGCCCCCCCCTAGGGAGCGGGAGTCGGGGAGACAATGAGCAGTTCTTC. Amino acid sequence: CASSPPLGSGSRGDNEQFF.

This sequence joins TRBV6-5 and TRBJ2-3; D remains unclear. Trimming removed 2 bases from V and 3 bases from J, with 6 bases in between. This CDR3 comprises 13 residues. CDR1 is MNHEY and CDR2 is SVGAGI in the germline V gene. The CDR3 reads CASSYDWTDTQYF. The CDR3 DNA reads as TGTGCCAGCAGTTACGACTGGACAGATACGCAGTATTTT.

This clonotype was found a few times. The J gene is TRBJ2-7, the V gene TRBV9; TRBD1 agrees at 11 bases. This CDR3 region has 15 residues. V shed 5 bases and J 5 bases; nucleotides not matched to a gene: 9. Germline assignment: CDR1 SGDLS and CDR2 YYNGEE. The CDR3 sequence: CASSEGQGVLDEQYF. The CDR3 nucleotides read TGTGCCAGCAGTGAGGGACAGGGGGTTCTGGACGAGCAGTACTTC.

This clonotype has only a few counts. V is TRBV20-1 and J is TRBJ1-5, with TRBD1 matching 7 bases. This CDR3 has 14 amino acids. The J segment lost 9 bases and the V segment lost 5 bases, leaving 13 bases of the junction unmatched. Germline CDR1 is DFQATT and CDR2 is SNEGSKA (reference sequence). The CDR3 sequence: CSAGRRQGGRPQHF. DNA of the CDR3: TGCAGTGCTGGGCGGAGACAGGGCGGTCGGCCCCAGCATTTT.

J is TRBJ2-3 and V is TRBV18; 7 bases align to TRBD2. The CDR3 spans 12 residues. V shed 6 bases and J 10 bases; nucleotides not matched to a gene: 7. Germline CDR1 reads KGHSH; CDR2 reads LQKENI. The CDR3: CASSGGLGPQYF. The CDR3 DNA reads as TGTGCCAGCTCGGGCGGACTAGGGCCGCAGTATTTT. Together with reference TRBV18 and TRBJ2-3, the CDR3 gives the full variable domain: NAGVMQNPRHLVRRRGQEARLRCSPMKGHSHVYWYRQLPEEGLKFMVYLQKENIIDESGMPKERFSAEFPKEGPSILRIQQVVRGDSAAYFCASSGGLGPQYFGPGTRLTVL.

This clonotype was picked up many times. V usage is TRBV12-3 or TRBV12-4 and J usage is TRBJ1-2; TRBD1 might be the D (5 bases). The V end was cut by 1 base, the J end by 7 bases, with 10 bases between. The CDR3 loop spans 13 amino acids. The CDR3 loop is CASSLGQGTGYTF. In DNA form, the CDR3 reads TGTGCCAGCAGTTTAGGGCAGGGCACTGGCTACACCTTC.

The rearrangement uses TRBV7-2 and TRBJ2-2; tentative D call: TRBD2 (6 bases). Trimming removed 1 base from V and 4 bases from J, with 13 bases in between. Germline assignment: CDR1 SGHTA and CDR2 FQGNSA. The CDR3 extends over 16 amino acids. CDR3 coding DNA: TGTGCCAGCAGCTTAGGGGGACCGGGAGTCACCGGGGAGCTGTTTTTT. This codes for CASSLGGPGVTGELFF. Full variable domain (rest looked up from reference TRBV7-2 and TRBJ2-2): GAGVSQSPSNKVTEKGKDVELRCDPISGHTALYWYRQSLGQGLEFLIYFQGNSAPDKSGLPSDRFSAERTGGSVSTLTIQRTQQEDSAVYLCASSLGGPGVTGELFFGEGSRLTVL.

The V and J genes are TRBV29-1 and TRBJ2-7; weak D call: TRBD1 (6 bases). With 8 bases removed from V and 2 bases from J, the gap between germline ends came to 13 bases. The V gene's germline CDR1 is SQVTM and CDR2 ANQGSEA. The length of the CDR3 is 12 residues. CDR3 region: CSYRDKAYEQYF. The DNA of the CDR3 is TGCAGCTACCGGGACAAAGCCTACGAGCAGTACTTC.

The chain has TRBV6-2 or TRBV6-3 and TRBJ2-7; D is perhaps TRBD2 (6 bases). Trimming shortened V by 10 bases and J by 2 bases, and 18 bases separated the two germline ends. In germline, CDR1 is MNHEY, CDR2 SVGEGT. The CDR3 contains 14 residues. Here the CDR3 DNA reads TGTGCCACCATAGGAGGGCTATCTACCTACGAGCAGTACTTC. It specifies CATIGGLSTYEQYF.

This clonotype was counted between two and nine times. The chain couples TRBV12-3 or TRBV12-4 to TRBJ1-2; D not resolved. Trimming removed 1 base from V and 4 bases from J, with 7 bases in between. The CDR3 is 13 amino acids. The CDR3 sequence is CASSLEDVYGYTF. CDR3 bases: TGTGCCAGCAGTTTAGAGGACGTCTATGGCTACACCTTC.

This chain links TRBV5-6 with TRBJ2-1; 8 bases fit TRBD2. Germline assignment: CDR1 SGHDT and CDR2 YYEEEE. V lost 1 base and J lost 4; bases outside the gene matches: 7. CDR3 length: 16 residues. CDR3 nucleotides: TGTGCCAGCAGCTTGATAAGGACTAGCAGATACAATGAGCAGTTCTTC. This encodes CASSLIRTSRYNEQFF.

The rearrangement joins TRBV3-1 to TRBJ2-5; D perhaps matches TRBD1 (7 bases). The CDR3 contains 15 residues. V gave up 1 base and J gave up 5 bases, with 14 bases separating them. Germline CDR1 is LGHDT and CDR2 is YNNKEL (reference sequence). The CDR3 is CASSQAIRGTETQYF. The CDR3 region has the DNA TGTGCCAGCAGCCAAGCAATCAGGGGGACTGAGACCCAGTACTTC.

Many counts were recorded for this clonotype. J is TRBJ2-5 and V is TRBV5-5; 7 bases agree with TRBD2. The CDR3 runs to 13 residues. Germline-derived CDR1 and CDR2 are SGHKS and YYEKEE (reference sequence). J gave up 4 bases and V 5 bases, and 5 bases lay outside the gene matches. The CDR3 here is CASSRGGGETQYF. The CDR3, as DNA: TGTGCCAGCAGTCGCGGGGGAGGAGAGACCCAGTACTTC.

The table lists this clonotype with a few counts. The CDR3 spells CASSRGINQPQHF. The CDR3 DNA reads TGTGCCAGCAGCCGGGGTATCAATCAGCCCCAGCATTTT. V gene TRBV4-2 combines with J gene TRBJ1-5; D gene uncertain. The V gene's germline CDR1 is LGHNA and CDR2 YNFKEQ. This CDR3 is built from 13 residues. The ends were cut back, 4 bases at V and 3 bases at J, with 7 bases in the middle.

This clonotype was observed a few times. The chain has TRBV7-2 and TRBJ1-1; D is uncertain. Germline CDR1 SGHTA, CDR2 FQGNSA. The CDR3 extends over 14 amino acids. The V and J ends lost 3 bases and 6 bases respectively, with 14 bases between them. CDR3 coding DNA: TGTGCCAGCAGCTTCGGAGGTTCCTCGGCTGAAGCTTTCTTT. Amino acid sequence: CASSFGGSSAEAFF.

The V and J genes are TRBV7-2 and TRBJ2-1; possibly TRBD2 for D (6 bases). The V gene lost 5 bases and the J gene lost 0 bases, with 11 bases spanning the gap. This CDR3 spans 15 amino acids. In germline, CDR1 is SGHTA, CDR2 FQGNSA. DNA of the CDR3: TGTGCCAGCAGCCCGGGACTCCCCTCCTACAATGAGCAGTTCTTC. It is translated as CASSPGLPSYNEQFF.

V and J are TRBV24-1 and TRBJ2-7, with TRBD1 matching 7 bases. Trimming removed 4 bases from V and 2 bases from J; junction bases left unmatched: 4. This CDR3 has 14 residues. Germline CDR1 and CDR2: KGHDR and SFDVKD. The chain's CDR3 is CATSERRGTYEQYF. In nucleotides, the CDR3 is TGTGCCACCAGTGAGCGCAGGGGGACCTACGAGCAGTACTTC.

The chain carries TRBV27 and TRBJ1-5, with unresolved D. Between the trimmed V and J ends, which lost 6 bases and 0 bases, there was a span of 12 bases. Germline V gene data show CDR1 as MNHEY and CDR2 as SMNVEV (reference sequence). The CDR3 extends over 15 amino acids. CDR3 sequence (DNA): TGTGCCAGCAGACTCGGGCGGAATAGCAATCAGCCCCAGCATTTT. It specifies CASRLGRNSNQPQHF.

The J gene is TRBJ2-2, the V gene TRBV6-2 or TRBV6-3, with D unresolved. CDR1 is MNHEY and CDR2 is SVGEGT in the germline V gene. The CDR3 totals 11 residues. V was cut by 8 bases and J by 4 bases, with 5 bases left in between. CDR3 in DNA: TGTGCCAGCCTTACCACCGGGGAGCTGTTTTTT. This translates into CASLTTGELFF.

This clonotype has more than one count but fewer than ten. This chain uses TRBV11-2 with TRBJ2-1, with a tentative D call TRBD1 (6 bases). V lost 4 bases to trimming and J lost 1 base, with 20 bases between them. This CDR3 spans 18 amino acids. Germline loops: CDR1 SGHAT, CDR2 FQNNGV. For the CDR3, the DNA is TGTGCCAGCAGCTCCCCCGCTAGGGGGATACGATCCTACAATGAGCAGTTCTTC. Its protein product is CASSSPARGIRSYNEQFF.

The J gene is TRBJ2-7, the V gene TRBV7-9, with D possibly matching TRBD2 (5 bases). Between the trimmed V and J ends, which lost 5 bases and 0 bases, there was a span of 14 bases. The CDR3 sequence is 15 residues long. Germline V gene data show CDR1 as SEHNR and CDR2 as FQNEAQ (reference sequence). CDR3 sequence (DNA): TGTGCCAGCAGCCCCGGGGTTAGCAGCTCCTACGAGCAGTACTTC. Amino acid sequence: CASSPGVSSSYEQYF.

This clonotype was seen a few times. J is TRBJ2-1 and V is TRBV7-2; D tentatively reads TRBD1 or TRBD2 (5 bases each). CDR3 length: 15 residues. Germline V gives CDR1 SGHTA, CDR2 FQGNSA. Trimming shortened V by 3 bases and J by 0 bases, and 9 bases separated the two germline ends. The DNA for the CDR3 is TGTGCCAGCAGCTTTGGGGACCCCTCCTACAATGAGCAGTTCTTC. It translates to CASSFGDPSYNEQFF.

The V and J genes are TRBV20-1 and TRBJ2-6; weak D call: TRBD2 (6 bases). The germline V gene encodes CDR1 DFQATT and CDR2 SNEGSKA (reference sequence). The CDR3 has 16 amino acids. V gave up 5 bases and J gave up 0 bases, with 14 bases separating them. CDR3 nucleotide sequence: TGCAGTGCTCCTTTTGGGGGGACCTCTGGGGCCAACGTCCTGACTTTC. Its protein is CSAPFGGTSGANVLTF.

The chain joins TRBV7-2 to TRBJ2-7; 9 bases align to TRBD2. Trimming removed 3 bases from V and 5 bases from J; junction bases left unmatched: 8. The CDR3 length is 15 residues. Germline V gene lookup returns CDR1 SGHTA and CDR2 FQGNSA. The CDR3: CASSFGGRAYDEQYF. CDR3 sequence (DNA): TGTGCCAGCAGCTTCGGCGGGAGGGCCTACGACGAGCAGTACTTC. The full variable domain, with the rest looked up from reference TRBV7-2 and TRBJ2-7, is GAGVSQSPSNKVTEKGKDVELRCDPISGHTALYWYRQSLGQGLEFLIYFQGNSAPDKSGLPSDRFSAERTGGSVSTLTIQRTQQEDSAVYLCASSFGGRAYDEQYFGPGTRLTVT.

The rearrangement joins TRBV10-3 to TRBJ2-7; TRBD1 aligns across 7 bases. The junction had 9 bases not matched to a gene; V was cut back by 2 bases and J by 5 bases. In germline, CDR1 is ENHRY, CDR2 SYGVKD. The CDR3 has 15 amino acids. In DNA form, the CDR3 reads TGTGCCATCAGTGAGGGGATAGGGGGCAGCGACGAGCAGTACTTC. Translation gives CAISEGIGGSDEQYF.

This clonotype turned up a few times. The chain is built from TRBV7-9 and TRBJ2-1; D is tentatively TRBD1 or TRBD2 (5 bases each). The CDR3 has 16 residues. The V end was cut by 5 bases, the J end by 1 base, with 15 bases between. Germline-derived CDR1 and CDR2 are SEHNR and FQNEAQ (reference sequence). CDR3 nucleotide sequence: TGTGCCAGCAGCCCCCAAGAGGGGCCTTCCTACAATGAGCAGTTCTTC. As protein: CASSPQEGPSYNEQFF. Complete variable domain (other parts from reference TRBV7-9 and TRBJ2-1): DTGVSQNPRHKITKRGQNVTFRCDPISEHNRLYWYRQTLGQGPEFLTYFQNEAQLEKSRLLSDRFSAERPKGSFSTLEIQRTEQGDSAMYLCASSPQEGPSYNEQFFGPGTRLTVL.

This CDR3 is CASRTSHQETQYF. The CDR3 nucleotides are TGTGCCAGCAGAACTAGCCACCAAGAGACCCAGTACTTC. The chain carries TRBV7-9 and TRBJ2-5, with a possible D match to TRBD2 (6 bases). Germline lookup yields CDR1 SEHNR and CDR2 FQNEAQ (reference sequence). The germline V and J ends were trimmed by 6 bases and 0 bases, with 8 bases remaining between them. The CDR3 covers 13 residues. Combining the CDR3 with reference TRBV7-9 and TRBJ2-5 gives the whole variable domain DTGVSQNPRHKITKRGQNVTFRCDPISEHNRLYWYRQTLGQGPEFLTYFQNEAQLEKSRLLSDRFSAERPKGSFSTLEIQRTEQGDSAMYLCASRTSHQETQYFGPGTRLLVL.